Listed below are T cell receptor beta chains from one sample, sequenced in a study of chronic HIV infection and antiretroviral therapy. TCRdb ran MiXCR on the 5' RACE reads and lists one entry per CDR3 protein. The table has some 43,000 distinct CDR3 sequences, 15% to 20% seen once. The sample comprised peripheral blood. All receptors come from an adult who had HIV and had not received antiretroviral therapy, or was an uninfected healthy control (not recorded which). The CDR3 runs from the conserved cysteine through the conserved F or W. D genes are given only for firm matches. Clone size is not always given. Where it is, it says once, few, many or a class for expanded clones.

CDR3 DNA: TGCAGCGGGCGCCTCGGGACAGGGGGCGACGAGCAGTACTTC; CDR3 protein: CSGRLGTGGDEQYF; J gene: TRBJ2-7; V gene: TRBV29-1; D gene: TRBD1; clone size: few
CDR3 DNA: TGTGCCAGCAGTTTATGGGGGAGGCAAGAGACCCAGTACTTC; CDR3 protein: CASSLWGRQETQYF; J gene: TRBJ2-5; V gene: TRBV27; D gene: NA; clone size: few
CDR3 DNA: TGTGCCAGTTTACCCGGGACTAGCGTTTACGAGCAGTACTTC; CDR3 protein: CASLPGTSVYEQYF; J gene: TRBJ2-7; V gene: TRBV28; D gene: TRBD2; clone size: NA
CDR3 DNA: TGCGCCAGCAGCGGGGACACTGAAGCTTTCTTT; CDR3 protein: CASSGDTEAFF; J gene: TRBJ1-1; V gene: TRBV5-1; D gene: NA; clone size: few
CDR3 DNA: TGCAGCGTGGCCCGGACAGGGGTGGTAGGAAACATTCAGTACTTC; CDR3 protein: CSVARTGVVGNIQYF; J gene: TRBJ2-4; V gene: TRBV29-1; D gene: TRBD1; clone size: NA
CDR3 DNA: TGTGCCAGCAGAGGGGAGATGGACACCGGGGAGCTGTTTTTT; CDR3 protein: CASRGEMDTGELFF; J gene: TRBJ2-2; V gene: TRBV6-4; D gene: NA; clone size: few
CDR3 DNA: TGTGCCAGCACTGACACCATCAATCAGCCCCAGCATTTT; CDR3 protein: CASTDTINQPQHF; J gene: TRBJ1-5; V gene: TRBV28; D gene: NA; clone size: few
CDR3 DNA: TGTGCCAGCCTTTGGACCGCTAGCAATCAGCCCCAGCATTTT; CDR3 protein: CASLWTASNQPQHF; J gene: TRBJ1-5; V gene: TRBV6-6; D gene: NA; clone size: NA
CDR3 DNA: TGTGCCAGCAGTCCCAGGAGCTCCTACGAGCAGTACTTC; CDR3 protein: CASSPRSSYEQYF; J gene: TRBJ2-7; V gene: TRBV27; D gene: NA; clone size: few
CDR3 DNA: TGTGCCAGCAGTTCGCCTGGGACAGGGGCGGCAGATACGCAGTATTTT; CDR3 protein: CASSSPGTGAADTQYF; J gene: TRBJ2-3; V gene: TRBV28; D gene: TRBD1; clone size: few
CDR3 DNA: TGCGCCAGCAGCCAAGAAGGCCAGGGGGCTTCGAACACCGGGGAGCTGTTTTTT; CDR3 protein: CASSQEGQGASNTGELFF; J gene: TRBJ2-2; V gene: TRBV4-1; D gene: TRBD1; clone size: few
CDR3 DNA: TGCGCCAGCAGCTTGGGACAGGGAATCCACGAGCAGTACTTC; CDR3 protein: CASSLGQGIHEQYF; J gene: TRBJ2-7; V gene: TRBV4-1; D gene: TRBD1; clone size: NA
CDR3 DNA: TGTGCCAGCAGTACCGTCCGCACAGATACGCAGTATTTT; CDR3 protein: CASSTVRTDTQYF; J gene: TRBJ2-3; V gene: TRBV28; D gene: NA; clone size: NA
CDR3 DNA: TGTGCCAGCAGCTTAGGGATTGCCTCCTACAATGAGCAGTTCTTC; CDR3 protein: CASSLGIASYNEQFF; J gene: TRBJ2-1; V gene: TRBV11-1; D gene: NA; clone size: few
CDR3 DNA: TGTGCCTGGAGTGTACAGAGCAATCAGCCCCAGCATTTT; CDR3 protein: CAWSVQSNQPQHF; J gene: TRBJ1-5; V gene: TRBV30; D gene: NA; clone size: few
CDR3 DNA: TGTGCCAGCAGCGGGGGGTCCATGGGGGAGCCCCAGCATTTT; CDR3 protein: CASSGGSMGEPQHF; J gene: TRBJ1-5; V gene: TRBV9; D gene: NA; clone size: few
CDR3 DNA: TGTGCCAGCAGCTTTGGCCGGGAACGGTATGGCTACACCTTC; CDR3 protein: CASSFGRERYGYTF; J gene: TRBJ1-2; V gene: TRBV5-4; D gene: NA; clone size: NA
CDR3 DNA: TGCGCCAGCAGCCGGGACAGGGGAGAAAAACTGTTTTTT; CDR3 protein: CASSRDRGEKLFF; J gene: TRBJ1-4; V gene: TRBV10-1; D gene: TRBD1; clone size: NA
CDR3 DNA: TGTGCCAGCAGTTACTCGACCGTTTTTGGGGACAGGGGCGAGGCGAACACCATATATTTT; CDR3 protein: CASSYSTVFGDRGEANTIYF; J gene: TRBJ1-3; V gene: TRBV6-6; D gene: TRBD1; clone size: few
CDR3 DNA: TGTGCCTGGAGTGTCCTACAGGGCCGCGGGGAGCTGTTTTTT; CDR3 protein: CAWSVLQGRGELFF; J gene: TRBJ2-2; V gene: TRBV30; D gene: NA; clone size: few
CDR3 DNA: TGTGCCAGCAGCCAGGAGGGGGGGGAGCAGTTCTTC; CDR3 protein: CASSQEGGEQFF; J gene: TRBJ2-1; V gene: TRBV3-1; D gene: NA; clone size: NA
CDR3 DNA: TGTGCCAGCAGTAGAGGGGGACAGGGGTCCTACGAGCAGTACTTC; CDR3 protein: CASSRGGQGSYEQYF; J gene: TRBJ2-7; V gene: TRBV28; D gene: TRBD1; clone size: few
CDR3 DNA: TGTGCCAGCAGTTTAGTAGCGGGGGTTCAGGTTAACTATGGCTACACCTTC; CDR3 protein: CASSLVAGVQVNYGYTF; J gene: TRBJ1-2; V gene: TRBV28; D gene: NA; clone size: NA
CDR3 DNA: TGCGCCAGCAGCTTGGTGGCGGGAGGGCCTGGTGAGCAGTTCTTC; CDR3 protein: CASSLVAGGPGEQFF; J gene: TRBJ2-1; V gene: TRBV5-1; D gene: TRBD2; clone size: few
CDR3 DNA: TGTGCCAGCACCGCGAACGGACTTGGCACAGATACGCAGTATTTT; CDR3 protein: CASTANGLGTDTQYF; J gene: TRBJ2-3; V gene: TRBV7-3; D gene: NA; clone size: once
CDR3 DNA: TGCGCCAGCAGCCAAGTTTTGGGGGATGAGCAGTTCTTC; CDR3 protein: CASSQVLGDEQFF; J gene: TRBJ2-1; V gene: TRBV4-1; D gene: NA; clone size: few
CDR3 DNA: TGCGCCAGCAGCCAAGATTCAGTAGCTGAAGCTTTCTTT; CDR3 protein: CASSQDSVAEAFF; J gene: TRBJ1-1; V gene: TRBV4-1; D gene: NA; clone size: few
CDR3 DNA: TGTGCCAGCAGACTAGCGGGAGCAGATACGCAGTATTTT; CDR3 protein: CASRLAGADTQYF; J gene: TRBJ2-3; V gene: TRBV6-5; D gene: TRBD2; clone size: NA
CDR3 DNA: TGTGCCTGGAGTATCTCTAGCGGAGCCCCGAAGCAGTTCTTC; CDR3 protein: CAWSISSGAPKQFF; J gene: TRBJ2-1; V gene: TRBV30; D gene: TRBD2; clone size: few
CDR3 DNA: TGCGCCAGCAGCTTCGTTGGGGGCTCGAGTGAAAAACTGTTTTTT; CDR3 protein: CASSFVGGSSEKLFF; J gene: TRBJ1-4; V gene: TRBV5-1; D gene: NA; clone size: NA
CDR3 DNA: TGTGCCAGCAGTTTAACCGAGGACAGGGGGACTGAAGCTTTCTTT; CDR3 protein: CASSLTEDRGTEAFF; J gene: TRBJ1-1; V gene: TRBV28; D gene: TRBD1; clone size: NA
CDR3 DNA: TGTGCCAGCTCACCGGGCCTGGAGGATACGCAGTATTTT; CDR3 protein: CASSPGLEDTQYF; J gene: TRBJ2-3; V gene: TRBV18; D gene: NA; clone size: few
CDR3 DNA: TGTGCCAGCAGTTTATCCGGAGCGGTGGGTTCCTACGAGCAGTACTTC; CDR3 protein: CASSLSGAVGSYEQYF; J gene: TRBJ2-7; V gene: TRBV27; D gene: NA; clone size: NA
CDR3 DNA: TGTGCCAGCAGCTTGTTGGGGAACACTGAAGCTTTCTTT; CDR3 protein: CASSLLGNTEAFF; J gene: TRBJ1-1; V gene: TRBV7-3; D gene: NA; clone size: NA
CDR3 DNA: TGTGCCAGCAGCCAACTCGGCCGGGTGAACACTGAAGCTTTCTTT; CDR3 protein: CASSQLGRVNTEAFF; J gene: TRBJ1-1; V gene: TRBV28; D gene: NA; clone size: NA
CDR3 DNA: TGTGCCAGCAGCTTAACTGCAGGGGTGGATGGCTACACCTTC; CDR3 protein: CASSLTAGVDGYTF; J gene: TRBJ1-2; V gene: TRBV7-3; D gene: NA; clone size: NA
CDR3 DNA: TGTGCCAGCAGTTTTTGGTCCCTCGACAGACGTAACTATGGCTACACCTTC; CDR3 protein: CASSFWSLDRRNYGYTF; J gene: TRBJ1-2; V gene: TRBV28; D gene: NA; clone size: NA
CDR3 DNA: TGTGCCAGCTTTCATCTGAACACCGGGGAGCTGTTTTTT; CDR3 protein: CASFHLNTGELFF; J gene: TRBJ2-2; V gene: TRBV28; D gene: NA; clone size: few
CDR3 DNA: TGTGCCTGGAGGGCGACAGGGGATACGCAGTATTTT; CDR3 protein: CAWRATGDTQYF; J gene: TRBJ2-3; V gene: TRBV30; D gene: TRBD1; clone size: NA
CDR3 DNA: TGTGCCATCAAAGGGAGCTCCTACAATGAGCAGTTCTTC; CDR3 protein: CAIKGSSYNEQFF; J gene: TRBJ2-1; V gene: TRBV10-3; D gene: NA; clone size: few